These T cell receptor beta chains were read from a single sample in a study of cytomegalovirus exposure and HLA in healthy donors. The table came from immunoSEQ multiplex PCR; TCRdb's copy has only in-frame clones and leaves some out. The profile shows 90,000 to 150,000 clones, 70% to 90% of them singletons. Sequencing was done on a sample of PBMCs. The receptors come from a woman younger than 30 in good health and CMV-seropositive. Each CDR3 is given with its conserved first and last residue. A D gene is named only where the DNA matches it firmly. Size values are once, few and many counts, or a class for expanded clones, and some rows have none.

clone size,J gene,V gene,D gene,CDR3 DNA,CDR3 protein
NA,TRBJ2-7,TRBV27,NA,TGTGCCAGCAGTTTCGGCCCAGGTAGTGGCACCTACGAGCAGTACTTC,CASSFGPGSGTYEQYF
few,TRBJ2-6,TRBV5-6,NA,TGTGCCAGCAGCGCCTTGGCACAGGGAGACTCTGGGGCCAACGTCCTGACTTTC,CASSALAQGDSGANVLTF
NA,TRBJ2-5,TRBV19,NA,TGTGCCAGTAGTTTGCAGGGTGAGACCCAGTACTTC,CASSLQGETQYF
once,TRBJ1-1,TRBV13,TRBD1,TGTGCCAGCAGCTTTGGACAGGGGATGAACACTGAAGCTTTCTTT,CASSFGQGMNTEAFF
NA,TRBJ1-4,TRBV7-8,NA,TGTGCCAGCAGCTTAGGGGGGCTCGGGGAAAAACTGTTTTTT,CASSLGGLGEKLFF
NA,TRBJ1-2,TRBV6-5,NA,TGTGCCAGCCGCAGGGATATTGGCTACACCTTC,CASRRDIGYTF
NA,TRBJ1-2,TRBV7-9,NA,TGTGCCAGCAGCCTACCGACATCACCCTATGGCTACACCTTC,CASSLPTSPYGYTF
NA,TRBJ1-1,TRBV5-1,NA,TGCGCCAGCAGCTTGGAGGCAGGGAGGGACACTGAAGCTTTCTTT,CASSLEAGRDTEAFF
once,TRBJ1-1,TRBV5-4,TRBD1,TGTGCCAGCAGCACACGGACAGGGCAGAACACTGAAGCTTTCTTT,CASSTRTGQNTEAFF
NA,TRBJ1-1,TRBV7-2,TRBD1,TGTGCCAGCAGCTTACGGACAGGGAACACTGAAGCTTTCTTT,CASSLRTGNTEAFF
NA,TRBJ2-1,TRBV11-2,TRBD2,TGTGCCAGCAGCAGCGGGGGGACCAGCTCCTACAATGAGCAGTTCTTC,CASSSGGTSSYNEQFF
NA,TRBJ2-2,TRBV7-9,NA,TGTGCCAGCAGATTACAGGGCCCCCGACAAATCACCGGGGAGCTGTTTTTT,CASRLQGPRQITGELFF
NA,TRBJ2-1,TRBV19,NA,TGTGCCAGTAGTATCGGACAGACCTCCTACAATGAGCAGTTCTTC,CASSIGQTSYNEQFF
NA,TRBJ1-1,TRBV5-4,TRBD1,TGTGCCAGCAGCTTACCGGACAGGGGGGCTACTGAAGCTTTCTTT,CASSLPDRGATEAFF
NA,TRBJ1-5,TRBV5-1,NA,TGCGCCAGCAGCCCCGGGAGGGGACCCAATCAGCCCCAGCATTTT,CASSPGRGPNQPQHF
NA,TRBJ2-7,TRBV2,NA,TGTGCCAGCACCCGGGACTTTAGCTCCTACGAGCAGTACTTC,CASTRDFSSYEQYF
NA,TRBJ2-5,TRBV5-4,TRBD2,TGTGCCAGCAGCGGGGGGGGGTGGACCGCCCAAGAGACCCAGTACTTC,CASSGGGWTAQETQYF
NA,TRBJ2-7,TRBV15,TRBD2,TGTGCCACCAGTTTAGGACGGGAGGGCCAGTACGAGCAGTACTTC,CATSLGREGQYEQYF
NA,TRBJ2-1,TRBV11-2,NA,TGTGCCAGCAGCTCCGGGGAGACTTCCTACAATGAGCAGTTCTTC,CASSSGETSYNEQFF
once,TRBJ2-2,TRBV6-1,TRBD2,TGTGCCAGCAGTGACCTAGCGGGGGTGACGAACACCGGGGAGCTGTTTTTT,CASSDLAGVTNTGELFF
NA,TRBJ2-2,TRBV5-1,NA,TGCGCCAGCAGCAGGACAGCGGGGAGTCACGGGGAGCTGTTTTTT,CASSRTAGSHGELFF
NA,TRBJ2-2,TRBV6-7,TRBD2,TGTGCCAGCAGTTACTCGGCTAGCGGGGCGAATCCGAACACCGGGGAGCTGTTTTTT,CASSYSASGANPNTGELFF
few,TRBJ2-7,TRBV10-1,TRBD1,TGCGCCAGCACCAACACGGGACAGGAGATCTACGAGCAGTACTTC,CASTNTGQEIYEQYF
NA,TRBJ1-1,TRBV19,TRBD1,TGTGCCAGTAGGGGACAGGGACGGGGAATGAACACTGAAGCTTTCTTT,CASRGQGRGMNTEAFF
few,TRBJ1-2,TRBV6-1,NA,TGTGCCAGCAGAGGGGGTTACGGCTATGGCTACACCTTC,CASRGGYGYGYTF
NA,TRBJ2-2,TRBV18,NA,TGTGCCAGCTCACCAGCAGGGGACACCGGGGAGCTGTTTTTT,CASSPAGDTGELFF
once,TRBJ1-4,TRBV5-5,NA,TGTGCCAGCAGAATGGACACAAATGAAAAACTGTTTTTT,CASRMDTNEKLFF
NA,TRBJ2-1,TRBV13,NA,TGTGCCAGCAGCTCCTACCTAGACAGGAACAATGAGCAGTTCTTC,CASSSYLDRNNEQFF
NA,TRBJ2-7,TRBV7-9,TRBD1,TGTGCCAGCAGCTTACCGGGATCCACCGGGACAGTGACATACGAGCAGTACTTC,CASSLPGSTGTVTYEQYF
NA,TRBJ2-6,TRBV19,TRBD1,TGTGCCAGTAGTATTGGGACAGGTCTCTCTGGGGCCAACGTCCTGACTTTC,CASSIGTGLSGANVLTF
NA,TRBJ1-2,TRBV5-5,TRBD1,TGTGCCAGCAGCTCCCGGGGGGACAGGGACTATGGCTACACCTTC,CASSSRGDRDYGYTF
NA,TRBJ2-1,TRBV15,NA,TGTGCCACCAGCAGAAGTGGCCATGAGCAGTTCTTC,CATSRSGHEQFF
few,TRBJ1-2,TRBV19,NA,TGTGCCAGTAGTCAAACAGCCTATGGCTACACCTTC,CASSQTAYGYTF
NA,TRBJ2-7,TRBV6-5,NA,TGTGCCAGCAGTAGGGCGGGTACCTACGAGCAGTACTTC,CASSRAGTYEQYF
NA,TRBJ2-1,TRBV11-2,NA,TGTGCCAGCAGCTCCACAGAGTTCGAGCAGTTCTTC,CASSSTEFEQFF
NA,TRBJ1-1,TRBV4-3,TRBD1,TGCGCCAGCAGCCGGCAGGGGGAGAACACTGAAGCTTTCTTT,CASSRQGENTEAFF
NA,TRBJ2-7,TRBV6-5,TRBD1,TGTGCCAGCCGCGAGGGACAGGGTAGGGAGCAGTACTTC,CASREGQGREQYF
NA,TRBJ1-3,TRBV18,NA,TGTGCCAGCTCACCGGGGGCGACTGGAAACACCATATATTTT,CASSPGATGNTIYF
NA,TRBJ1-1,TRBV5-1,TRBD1,TGCGCCAGCAGCAGCGGACAGGGAGTACTCACTGAAGCTTTCTTT,CASSSGQGVLTEAFF
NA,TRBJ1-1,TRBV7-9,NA,TGTGCCAGCAGCTTAGCGAGGAACACTGAAGCTTTCTTT,CASSLARNTEAFF
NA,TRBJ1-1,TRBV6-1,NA,TGTGCCAGCAGTGGAGACAGGATAGTCCGTACTGAAGCTTTCTTT,CASSGDRIVRTEAFF
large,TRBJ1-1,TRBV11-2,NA,TGTGCCAGCAGCCCCGGGGGGATCACTGAAGCTTTCTTT,CASSPGGITEAFF
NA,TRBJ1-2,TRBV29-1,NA,TGCAGCGGGGGGGAACTCTATGGCTACACCTTC,CSGGELYGYTF
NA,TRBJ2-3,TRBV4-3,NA,TGCGCCAGCAGCCAAGCCCCGCTCGCGGGGAACACAGATACGCAGTATTTT,CASSQAPLAGNTDTQYF
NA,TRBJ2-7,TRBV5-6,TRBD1,TGTGCCAGCAGAGGGACAGGTGCCCGCTACGAGCAGTACTTC,CASRGTGARYEQYF
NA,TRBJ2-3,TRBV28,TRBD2,TGTGCCAGCAGCTCGGGACTACCAGGAGATACGCAGTATTTT,CASSSGLPGDTQYF
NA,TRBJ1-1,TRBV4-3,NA,TGCGCCAGCAGCCAAGAGGGTGGAGGGAACACTGAAGCTTTCTTT,CASSQEGGGNTEAFF
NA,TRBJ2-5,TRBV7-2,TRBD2,TGTGCCAGCAGCTCACTAGCGGGAGGTGGTGAGACCCAGTACTTC,CASSSLAGGGETQYF
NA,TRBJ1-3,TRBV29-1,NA,TGCAGCGGCGGCTCTGGAAACACCATATATTTT,CSGGSGNTIYF